Sequencing of this T cell receptor (beta chain) was carried out in a study of blood T cell repertoires in COVID-19. Study background: Nucleic acid was either cDNA or gDNA, and it came from T cells, B-cell-depleted T cells, or PBMCs.

Adults between about 18 and 89 years of age took part from 20 to 25 US areas. Donors were grouped by their self-reported clinical history. How the authors handled the data: Nucleated cell counts were estimated from reference gene primer amplification. The data were produced by immunoSEQ multiplex PCR, yet TCRdb's version contains in-frame clones alone and is incomplete. Clonal size and the V and J genes are those of that table, whereas D and trimming came from the DNA. The profile covers fewer than 200,000 clones, with 70% to 85% appearing a single time and about 5.5% taken by the ten largest. The sample consisted of PBMCs or T cells enriched from blood (not recorded which). This sequence was found in a woman aged 55-70 years with acute COVID-19.

CDR3 sequence (DNA): TGTGCCAGCACCACTTCTCCGGGCCCGGGGAAGACCCAGTACTTC. Translation: CASTTSPGPGKTQYF. V and J are TRBV7-2 and TRBJ2-5; D might be TRBD2 (5 bases). Trimming took off 7 bases at V and 6 bases at J, with 21 bases between the two ends. This CDR3 contains 15 residues. Germline V gives CDR1 SGHTA, CDR2 FQGNSA. Full variable domain (rest looked up from reference TRBV7-2 and TRBJ2-5): GAGVSQSPSNKVTEKGKDVELRCDPISGHTALYWYRQSLGQGLEFLIYFQGNSAPDKSGLPSDRFSAERTGGSVSTLTIQRTQQEDSAVYLCASTTSPGPGKTQYFGPGTRLLVL.